This note documents a single TCR beta chain sequence. What it binds is not known. The record originates from a study of T cells in Graves' hyperthyroidism and ophthalmopathy. Study-level findings and limits: Median prediction lead before ophthalmopathy onset was around seven months with the model. Most thyroid clonotypes with frequency above 0.001 were detected in blood.

Across 18 months, stable Graves' hyperthyroidism was marked by no progression to ophthalmopathy. Those with hyperthyroidism were 18 to 65 years old, newly diagnosed, and ill for under 2 months. TCR beta CDR3 regions were amplified from RNA. First-round RT-PCR of the TCR CDR3 relied on the HTBI primer set. TCRdb reprocessed the multiplex PCR reads with MiXCR, giving one entry per CDR3 protein. The sample consists of roughly 840,000 distinct CDR3 sequences, roughly 40% of them appearing once. The TCR was taken from a man aged 18 to 30 with Graves' hyperthyroidism. Sequencing was carried out using blood.

This CDR3 is CASSSTAGANVLTF. The CDR3 bases are TGCGCCAGCAGCTCGACAGCTGGGGCCAACGTCCTGACTTTC. The V call is TRBV5-1, the J call TRBJ2-6, with D perhaps matching TRBD1 (5 bases). CDR1 SGHRS and CDR2 YFSETQ come from the germline V gene. Trimming took 3 bases from V and 2 from J, leaving 6 bases between them. This CDR3 spans 14 amino acids.